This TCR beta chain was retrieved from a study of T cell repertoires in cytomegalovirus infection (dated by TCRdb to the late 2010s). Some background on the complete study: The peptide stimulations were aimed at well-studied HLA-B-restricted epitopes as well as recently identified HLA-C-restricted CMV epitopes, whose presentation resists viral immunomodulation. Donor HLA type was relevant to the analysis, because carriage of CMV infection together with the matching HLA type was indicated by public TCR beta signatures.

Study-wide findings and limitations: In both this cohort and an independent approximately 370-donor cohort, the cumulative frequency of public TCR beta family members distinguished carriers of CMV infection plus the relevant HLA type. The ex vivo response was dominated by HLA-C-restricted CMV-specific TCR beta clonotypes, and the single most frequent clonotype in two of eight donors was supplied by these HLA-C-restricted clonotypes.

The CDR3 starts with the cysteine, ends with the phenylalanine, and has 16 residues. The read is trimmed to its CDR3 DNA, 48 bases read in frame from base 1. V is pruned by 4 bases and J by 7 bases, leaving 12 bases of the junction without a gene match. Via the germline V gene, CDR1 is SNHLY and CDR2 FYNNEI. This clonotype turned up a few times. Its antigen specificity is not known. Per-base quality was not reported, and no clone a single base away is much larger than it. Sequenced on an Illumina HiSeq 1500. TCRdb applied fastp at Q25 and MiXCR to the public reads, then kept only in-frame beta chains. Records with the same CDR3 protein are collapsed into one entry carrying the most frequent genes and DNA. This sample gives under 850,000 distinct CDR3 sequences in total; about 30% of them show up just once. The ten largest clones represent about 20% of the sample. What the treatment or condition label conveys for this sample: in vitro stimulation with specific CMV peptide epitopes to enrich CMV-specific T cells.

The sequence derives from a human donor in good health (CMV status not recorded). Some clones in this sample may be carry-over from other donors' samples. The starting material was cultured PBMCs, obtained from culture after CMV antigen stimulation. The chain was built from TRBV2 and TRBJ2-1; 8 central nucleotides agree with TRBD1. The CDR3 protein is CASSGRDRRLRNEQFF. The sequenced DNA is TGTGCCAGCAGTGGTAGGGACAGGAGGTTACGGAATGAGCAGTTCTTC.